This T cell receptor beta chain was retrieved from a study of cytomegalovirus exposure and HLA in healthy donors. Study context: Tens of millions of unique TCRs, all from HLA-typed donors, were included in an early release of the data.

PCR primers comprised 60 Vbeta and 13 Jbeta primers. TCRdb keeps only in-frame clones here, not all; method: immunoSEQ multiplex PCR. The table has over 55,000 clones, 75% to 85% seen once; the top ten hold nearly 6%. The CDR3 loop spans 15 amino acids. The V gene's germline CDR1 is LNHDA and CDR2 SQIVND (reference sequence). The V end lost 5 bases, the J end lost 2 bases, and 15 bases lay between the germline ends. The sequencing input was PBMCs. The V and J genes are TRBV19 and TRBJ1-2; D gene unclear. The receptor was derived from a male donor in good health and CMV-seronegative. The CDR3 is CASSPRGGSNYGYTF. CDR3 sequence (DNA): TGTGCCAGTAGTCCCCGGGGAGGCTCGAACTATGGCTACACCTTC. Looking up the rest from reference TRBV19 and TRBJ1-2 gives the full variable domain: DGGITQSPKYLFRKEGQNVTLSCEQNLNHDAMYWYRQDPGQGLRLIYYSQIVNDFQKGDIAEGYSVSREKKESFPLTVTSAQKNPTAFYLCASSPRGGSNYGYTFGSGTRLTVV.